The rows below give T cell receptor beta chains drawn from one sample of a study of response to subunit inactivated influenza vaccine. TCRdb itself ran the RT-PCR reads through MiXCR, one entry per CDR3 protein. Of some 520,000 distinct CDR3 sequences listed, approximately 15% are singletons. This sample comprised CD4+ T cells sorted from PBMCs, obtained roughly 24 months after vaccination. These receptor sequences come from a man aged 45 to 75 who received an inactivated influenza vaccine. Both conserved end residues are trimmed from each CDR3. The order of the fields is J gene, V gene, CDR3 protein.

>TRBJ2-7|TRBV7-8
ASSPSRRGGEQY
>TRBJ1-2|TRBV12-3/TRBV12-4
ASKQEYSPYGYT
>TRBJ2-3|TRBV6-1
ASRPGQGRSGTQY
>TRBJ2-3|TRBV7-2
ASSLDLDSTDTQY
>TRBJ2-1|TRBV29-1
SVEVGRAYNEQF
>TRBJ2-5|TRBV6-2/TRBV6-3
ASRSTGRETQY
>TRBJ2-3|TRBV2
ASSEAGGTDTQY
>TRBJ2-3|TRBV18
ASSPTGTGGPDTQY
>TRBJ2-3|TRBV20-1
SAARDTSTDTQY
>TRBJ1-1|TRBV3-1
ASSQMGAGSRGTEAF
>TRBJ2-5|TRBV18
ASSPPALQGETQY
>TRBJ2-7|TRBV7-9
ASSLIITGGMNEQY
>TRBJ1-1|TRBV6-5
ASSYTPPTLTSNTEAF
>TRBJ2-3|TRBV5-5
ASSYRQGGDTQY
>TRBJ2-7|TRBV10-3
AISEQGTMGAYEQY
>TRBJ2-1|TRBV6-4
ASSDSLNEQF
>TRBJ1-1|TRBV20-1
SAREGSSNTEAF
>TRBJ2-1|TRBV20-1
SARADGLAGLSYNEQF
>TRBJ2-1|TRBV9
ASSVGIAFNNEQF
>TRBJ2-5|TRBV29-1
SVDPQEQETQY
>TRBJ2-5|TRBV29-1
SVEPGTINMETQY
>TRBJ2-7|TRBV12-3/TRBV12-4
ASSFYRGVGEQY
>TRBJ2-5|TRBV20-1
SAIEAGALETQY
>TRBJ2-3|TRBV9
ASSVEIRDTQY
>TRBJ2-1|TRBV5-1
ASSLARASGPLYNEQF
>TRBJ2-1|TRBV15
ATSREGGRSLGEQF
>TRBJ2-5|TRBV7-2
ASGTQQGAHETQY
>TRBJ2-4|TRBV7-2
ASSRDRVQNIQY
>TRBJ2-7|TRBV20-1
SARDDHAAYEQY
>TRBJ2-1|TRBV25-1
ARGWGEQF
>TRBJ2-1|TRBV24-1
ATVLNVAGLSSYNEQF
>TRBJ2-1|TRBV18
ASSPPNRPNEQF
>TRBJ2-7|TRBV20-1
SASGQGGKSYEQY
>TRBJ2-7|TRBV6-2/TRBV6-3
ASSLLDKVEQY
>TRBJ2-5|TRBV3-1
ASSHWGAGETQY
>TRBJ1-1|TRBV15
ATSPRARANTEAF
>TRBJ2-5|TRBV12-3/TRBV12-4
ASSSRGAETQY
>TRBJ2-7|TRBV5-1
ASSLDREVYEQY
>TRBJ1-5|TRBV7-2
ASSLEWGNNQPQH
>TRBJ2-2|TRBV7-3
ASSPGRVNTGELF
>TRBJ2-7|TRBV6-5
ASSYSARAAYEQY
>TRBJ2-3|TRBV12-3/TRBV12-4
ASSKSHPITDTQY
>TRBJ1-4|TRBV12-3/TRBV12-4
ASSSPGRKDEKLF
>TRBJ1-1|TRBV12-3/TRBV12-4
ATSPRLMNTEAF
>TRBJ1-4|TRBV19
ASSIGWSTGVEKLF
>TRBJ2-2|TRBV20-1
SASKGTDTGELF
>TRBJ1-5|TRBV18
ASSPQQGAGQPQH
>TRBJ2-1|TRBV5-4
ASSLPGSVYNEQF
>TRBJ2-3|TRBV5-1
ASSWAGDTDTQY
>TRBJ2-3|TRBV7-2
ASRTSTDTQY
>TRBJ1-4|TRBV12-3/TRBV12-4
ASSLLGASNEKLF
>TRBJ1-2|TRBV20-1
SARDPLVPHYGYT
>TRBJ2-1|TRBV10-3
AITGTSGGAGLSNEQF
>TRBJ2-1|TRBV12-3/TRBV12-4
ASSFPGKGGHEQF
>TRBJ2-7|TRBV29-1
SVDASGNPPYEQY
>TRBJ2-4|TRBV3-1
ASSRPGVNIQY
>TRBJ1-5|TRBV20-1
SARGSGTGGNQPQH
>TRBJ2-1|TRBV10-3
AIRRTGGSYNEQF
>TRBJ2-5|TRBV5-8
ASSLGQGAYETQY
>TRBJ2-1|TRBV6-2/TRBV6-3
ASSATSSGGNEQF